Presented here are 22 T cell receptor beta chains from one specimen sequenced in a study of CD8 T cells in ankylosing spondylitis. TCRdb ran MiXCR on the 5' RACE reads and lists one entry per CDR3 protein. The table has roughly 230,000 distinct CDR3 sequences, 15% to 20% seen once. Material for sequencing was blood, either unsorted or a sorted T cell fraction (not recorded which). These receptor sequences come from a male donor with ankylosing spondylitis or in good health (not recorded which).

The chain employs TRBV4-2 and TRBJ2-7, with TRBD1 matching 7 bases. The CDR3 has 15 residues. In germline, CDR1 is LGHNA, CDR2 YNFKEQ. After removal of 1 base from V and 0 bases from J, the junction contained 3 bases not matched to a gene. CDR3 sequence (DNA): TGTGCCAGCAGCCAAGGAACAGGGGCCTCCTACGAGCAGTACTTC. Translated, it gives CASSQGTGASYEQYF.

The chain carries TRBV4-1 and TRBJ2-7; the D call may be TRBD1 or TRBD2 (5 bases each). Between the trimmed V and J ends, which lost 4 bases and 2 bases, there was a span of 9 bases. The CDR3 consists of 13 residues. Germline CDR1 and CDR2: MGHRA and YSYEKL. The CDR3 loop reads CASSRSGPYEQYF. The CDR3 DNA is TGCGCCAGCAGCCGTTCGGGGCCCTACGAGCAGTACTTC.

This clonotype has only a few counts. As DNA, the CDR3 is TGTGCCAGCAGCCCTACCGGGACAAGGAAAGAGACCCAGTACTTC. Translating gives CASSPTGTRKETQYF. V is TRBV13 and J is TRBJ2-5; a possible D gene is TRBD1 (6 bases). The germline V gene encodes CDR1 PRHDT and CDR2 FYEKMQ (reference sequence). This CDR3 is 15 amino acids long. Trimming pared 5 bases from V and 3 bases from J, leaving 16 bases between.

The DNA for the CDR3 is TGTGCCAGCAGCTTAGCAACCGGGACTAGCGCCTACGAGCAGTACTTC. Translated, it gives CASSLATGTSAYEQYF. The rearrangement joins TRBV7-8 to TRBJ2-7, with TRBD2 matching 10 bases. The V segment lost 0 bases and the J segment 2 bases; nucleotides outside the gene matches: 4. Germline CDR1 and CDR2: SGHVS and FQNEAQ. The CDR3 covers 16 residues.

This clonotype appeared a few times. The chain carries TRBV5-1 and TRBJ2-7, with D hard to call. Germline V CDR1 and CDR2: SGHRS, YFSETQ. The CDR3 is 13 residues long. The ends were cut back, 4 bases at V and 0 bases at J, with 8 bases in the middle. The CDR3 DNA reads as TGCGCCAGCAGCGATAGTCTCTCCTACGAGCAGTACTTC. It yields the protein CASSDSLSYEQYF.

This clonotype has at least ten counts. The J gene is TRBJ2-5, the V gene TRBV7-9; 10 bases line up with TRBD2. CDR3 length: 17 residues. The germline V gene encodes CDR1 SEHNR and CDR2 FQNEAQ (reference sequence). V trimming: 2 bases; J trimming: 0 bases; junction bases outside the gene matches: 6. The CDR3 reads CASSLLGLADNQETQYF. The CDR3 DNA reads TGTGCCAGCAGCTTACTAGGACTAGCGGACAACCAAGAGACCCAGTACTTC.

This clonotype was seen at least ten times. The genes are TRBV5-1 and TRBJ2-7, with D perhaps TRBD1 (5 bases). CDR1 is SGHRS, CDR2 YFSETQ, per germline. Trimming left V 2 bases short and J 7 bases short, with 16 bases between. The CDR3 consists of 14 residues. CDR3 region: CASSFREIAEEQYF. The CDR3 DNA is TGCGCCAGCAGCTTCAGGGAAATTGCGGAGGAGCAGTACTTC.

This clonotype turned up a few times. The chain combines TRBV11-2 with TRBJ2-7; no reliable D call. CDR3 length equals 12 residues. The V gene lost 2 bases and the J gene lost 5 bases, with 7 bases spanning the gap. Looked up from germline, CDR1 is SGHAT and CDR2 is FQNNGV. This CDR3 reads CASSLIPDEQYF. The CDR3 nucleotides are TGTGCCAGCAGCTTAATCCCGGACGAGCAGTACTTC.

This clonotype was seen a handful of times. The V call is TRBV29-1, the J call TRBJ2-7, with 8 bases lining up with TRBD2. In germline, CDR1 is SQVTM, CDR2 ANQGSEA. The CDR3 is 15 amino acids. V trimming: 4 bases; J trimming: 4 bases; junction bases outside the gene matches: 12. DNA of the CDR3: TGCAGCGTTGCTGGTGGGACTAGTAGGATGTACGAGCAGTACTTC. The encoded protein is CSVAGGTSRMYEQYF.

This clonotype was seen only a few times. The V call is TRBV14, the J call TRBJ2-7, with 8 bases aligning to TRBD1. The CDR3 is 16 residues long. Trimming removed 0 bases from V and 3 bases from J; junction bases left unmatched: 7. The germline CDR1 and CDR2 sequences are SGHDN and FVKESK. The CDR3 coding sequence is TGTGCCAGCAGCCAAGACTCCGGGACAGGATACTACGAGCAGTACTTC. It encodes CASSQDSGTGYYEQYF.

This clonotype was seen only a few times. The chain carries TRBV20-1 and TRBJ2-1, with 10 bases fitting TRBD2. This CDR3 is built from 16 residues. Trimming took 0 bases from V and 5 from J; bases not matched to a gene: 7. Germline V lookup: CDR1 DFQATT, CDR2 SNEGSKA (reference sequence). The CDR3 protein is CSARDGASGRHNEQFF. In nucleotides, the CDR3 is TGCAGTGCTAGAGACGGGGCTAGCGGGAGACACAATGAGCAGTTCTTC.

The chain is built from TRBV3-1 and TRBJ1-6, with D possibly being TRBD1 (5 bases). The CDR3 totals 13 residues. V was cut by 4 bases and J by 15 bases, with 16 bases left in between. Germline-derived CDR1 and CDR2 are LGHDT and YNNKEL (reference sequence). The CDR3 bases are TGTGCCAGCAGCCCACCCTTAAGACAGAACCTCCACTTT. Translation: CASSPPLRQNLHF.

A few counts support this clonotype. This sequence joins TRBV7-8 and TRBJ2-5, with 8 bases identical to TRBD2. V lost 0 bases to trimming and J lost 5 bases; unmatched junction nucleotides: 5. The CDR3 length is 15 residues. Germline V lookup: CDR1 SGHVS, CDR2 FQNEAQ. The CDR3 DNA sequence: TGTGCCAGCAGCTTAGCTGCGACTAGCGATGAGACCCAGTACTTC. It codes for CASSLAATSDETQYF.

Note on this clonotype: A far larger clone lies a single base away; this is likely a read error. The chain joins TRBV9 to TRBJ1-1, with D possibly matching TRBD1 (5 bases). The germline V and J ends were trimmed by 0 bases and 3 bases, with 6 bases remaining between them. In germline, CDR1 is SGDLS, CDR2 YYNGEE. The CDR3 is made up of 13 amino acids. CDR3 DNA sequence: TGTGCCAGCAGCGTAGGGGGGGACACTGAAGCTTTCTTT. This encodes CASSVGGDTEAFF.

The chain carries TRBV19 and TRBJ2-2; 12 bases line up with TRBD2. The CDR3 extends over 18 amino acids. V was clipped by 5 bases and J by 1 base; unmatched bases: 8. Looked up from germline, CDR1 is LNHDA and CDR2 is SQIVND (reference sequence). This CDR3 reads CASSLRTSGIVNTGELFF. In DNA, the CDR3 is TGTGCCAGTAGTCTGAGGACTAGCGGGATTGTGAACACCGGGGAGCTGTTTTTT.

This clonotype showed up many times. This chain joins TRBV11-3 and TRBJ2-1; the D call may be TRBD1 or TRBD2 (5 bases each). V gave up 5 bases and J gave up 7 bases, with 15 bases separating them. This CDR3 spans 14 amino acids. The germline V gene encodes CDR1 SGHNT and CDR2 YENEEA. The CDR3 bases are TGTGCCAGCAGCCCGGGACCATCAGGTAATGAGCAGTTCTTC. This encodes CASSPGPSGNEQFF.

This clonotype was picked up a small number of times. This chain joins TRBV10-2 and TRBJ2-1, with D uncertain. CDR1 and CDR2 (germline): WSHSY, SAAADI. The V and J ends lost 8 bases and 0 bases respectively, with 11 bases between them. This CDR3 is built from 14 residues. CDR3 DNA sequence: TGCGCCAGCCTTGGAGCGAGCTCCTACAATGAGCAGTTCTTC. Translated, it gives CASLGASSYNEQFF.

This clonotype was seen a handful of times. The CDR3 spells CSATDSSYEQYF. The CDR3 DNA is TGCAGTGCTACCGACAGCTCCTACGAGCAGTACTTC. The chain couples TRBV20-1 to TRBJ2-7, with D possibly matching TRBD1 (5 bases). CDR1 DFQATT and CDR2 SNEGSKA come from the germline V gene (reference sequence). This CDR3 region has 12 residues. Trimming cost V 4 bases and J 0 bases, with 7 bases left between them.

This clonotype was recorded many times. V is TRBV10-3 and J is TRBJ1-2; 7 positions match TRBD1. In germline, CDR1 is ENHRY, CDR2 SYGVKD. V gave up 6 bases and J gave up 5 bases; unmatched junction bases: 6. The CDR3 is 13 amino acids. The CDR3 region is CAIRGDSLYGYTF. The CDR3 coding sequence is TGTGCCATCAGGGGGGACAGTTTATATGGCTACACCTTC.

This chain links TRBV5-6 with TRBJ2-1; TRBD2 matches at 8 bases. V trimming: 0 bases; J trimming: 6 bases; junction bases outside the gene matches: 8. The CDR3 spans 16 residues. The germline gives CDR1 SGHDT, CDR2 YYEEEE. CDR3 amino acids: CASSLEGSGTFNEQFF. The CDR3 nucleotides are TGTGCCAGCAGCTTGGAAGGTAGCGGGACTTTCAATGAGCAGTTCTTC.

This sequence joins TRBV27 and TRBJ1-1, with D possibly being TRBD1 (5 bases). The germline V gene encodes CDR1 MNHEY and CDR2 SMNVEV (reference sequence). V was clipped by 4 bases and J by 4 bases, with 16 bases between them. CDR3 size: 15 residues. The CDR3 nucleotides read TGTGCCAGCAGTTGGTGGGACGGCAGGTCCACTGAAGCTTTCTTT. It specifies CASSWWDGRSTEAFF.

The chain couples TRBV20-1 to TRBJ2-3, with D possibly matching TRBD2 (5 bases). CDR3 length: 16 amino acids. Per the germline V gene, CDR1 is DFQATT and CDR2 is SNEGSKA (reference sequence). V was trimmed by 3 bases and J by 2 bases, leaving 18 bases between them. The CDR3 loop is CSASQAVTLYTDTQYF. In nucleotides, the CDR3 is TGCAGTGCTAGCCAAGCGGTCACCCTTTACACAGATACGCAGTATTTT.